This T cell receptor beta chain derives from a study of blood T cell repertoires in COVID-19. Assay: immunoSEQ multiplex PCR; the TCRdb copy retains only in-frame clones and omits some. Here the sample spans about 250,000 clones, around 86% being singletons. In terms of age and location, participants ranged from roughly 18 to 100 years and lived in about 25 US areas. Two negative PCRs, clearance, or symptom resolution had been documented for recovered Cohort 3 donors. The sequenced sample was PBMCs or T cells enriched from blood (not recorded which). The clonotype comes from a man aged 35 to 55 who had recovered from COVID-19.

Written as DNA, the CDR3 is TGCAGTGCTAAAAGAGGGGAGACCCAGTACTTC. This codes for CSAKRGETQYF. J is TRBJ2-5 and V is TRBV20-1; TRBD2 is a possible D gene (5 bases). Trimming cost V 4 bases and J 5 bases, with 8 bases left between them. The CDR3 runs 11 residues. The germline CDR1 and CDR2 sequences are DFQATT and SNEGSKA (reference sequence).